One sample yielded the 25 T cell receptor beta chains listed below, sequenced in a study of cytomegalovirus exposure and HLA in healthy donors. This PCR relied on a set of 60 Vbeta primers and 13 Jbeta primers. Profiled with immunoSEQ multiplex PCR; TCRdb holds only in-frame clones, not every one. The table includes 120,000 or so clones, 80% detected once. Specimen: PBMCs. The receptors derive from a man between 25 and 39 years old in good health and CMV-seropositive.

This chain joins TRBV5-1 and TRBJ1-1, with D perhaps TRBD1 (6 bases). V lost 5 bases to trimming and J lost 11 bases, with 22 bases between them. Germline V lookup: CDR1 SGHRS, CDR2 YFSETQ. The length of the CDR3 is 14 residues. The DNA for the CDR3 is TGCGCCAGCAGTCCCGGGACATCGGTAGTTGGGGCTTTCTTT. It specifies CASSPGTSVVGAFF.

The chain recombines TRBV9 with TRBJ1-1, with D unclear. CDR3 size: 13 residues. V gave up 3 bases and J gave up 0 bases, with 6 bases separating them. The germline CDR1 and CDR2 sequences are SGDLS and YYNGEE. CDR3 loop: CASSAQMNTEAFF. DNA of the CDR3: TGTGCCAGCAGCGCACAAATGAACACTGAAGCTTTCTTT.

V gene TRBV6-1 combines with J gene TRBJ1-4; D remains ambiguous. V lost 6 bases, J lost 6 bases, and 8 bases lay in between. This CDR3 is 12 amino acids long. Germline V gene sequence: CDR1 MNHNS, CDR2 SASEGT. The CDR3 DNA follows: TGTGCCAGCAGCGGGGATCATGAAAAACTGTTTTTT. This gives the protein CASSGDHEKLFF.

The chain uses TRBV7-3 and TRBJ2-1; D ambiguous. Per germline, CDR1 SGHTA and CDR2 FQGTGA. This CDR3 is built from 16 residues. Between the trimmed V and J ends, which lost 2 bases and 1 base, there was a span of 12 bases. This CDR3 reads CASSLVPALSYNEQFF. In nucleotides, the CDR3 is TGTGCCAGCAGCTTAGTTCCTGCGTTGTCCTACAATGAGCAGTTCTTC.

The chain recombines TRBV7-2 with TRBJ2-1; TRBD2 aligns across 12 bases. CDR1 SGHTA and CDR2 FQGNSA come from the germline V gene. Trimming cost V 1 base and J 3 bases; bases outside gene matches: 4. The CDR3 has 17 amino acids. The chain's CDR3 is CASSLVGTSGFYNEQFF. The CDR3 DNA sequence: TGTGCCAGCAGCTTAGTGGGGACTAGCGGGTTCTACAATGAGCAGTTCTTC.

The chain combines TRBV6-1 with TRBJ2-1; 8 nucleotides line up with TRBD2. V lost 2 bases, J lost 8 bases, and 8 bases stayed unmatched. CDR1 MNHNS and CDR2 SASEGT come from the germline V gene. This CDR3 has 15 amino acids. Here the CDR3 DNA reads TGTGCCAGCAGTGAACTCGGGGGGGCCGCCGATGAGCAGTTCTTC. Its translation is CASSELGGAADEQFF.

The chain recombines TRBV2 with TRBJ2-7, with no clear D. Trimming took 5 bases from V and 5 from J, leaving 7 bases between them. The germline CDR1 and CDR2 sequences are SNHLY and FYNNEI. The length of the CDR3 is 11 residues. CDR3 in DNA: TGTGCCAGCAGTCCCCTTGACGAGCAGTACTTC. This encodes CASSPLDEQYF.

V usage is TRBV10-2 and J usage is TRBJ1-5; 7 bases map to TRBD1. The CDR3 covers 13 residues. The germline gives CDR1 WSHSY, CDR2 SAAADI. Losses at the gene ends were 6 bases for V and 6 bases for J; bases not matched to a gene: 5. The DNA for the CDR3 is TGCGCCAGCAGCCAGCAGGGGGGTCAGCCCCAGCATTTT. It is translated as CASSQQGGQPQHF.

This chain connects TRBV7-3 to TRBJ2-2; 7 bases align to TRBD2. The CDR3 sequence is 13 residues long. Germline trimming cut 5 bases from V and 6 bases from J; bases unmatched to any gene: 3. Germline V gene data show CDR1 as SGHTA and CDR2 as FQGTGA. CDR3 coding DNA: TGTGCCAGCAGCCAGGGACTATCCGGGGAGCTGTTTTTT. Encoded protein: CASSQGLSGELFF. The entire variable domain, with the rest obtained from reference TRBV7-3 and TRBJ2-2, is as follows: GAGVSQTPSNKVTEKGKYVELRCDPISGHTALYWYRQSLGQGPEFLIYFQGTGAADDSGLPNDRFFAVRPEGSVSTLKIQRTERGDSAVYLCASSQGLSGELFFGEGSRLTVL.

The chain uses TRBV2 and TRBJ1-3, with no clear D. V dropped 6 bases and J dropped 5 bases, with 11 bases sitting between them. From germline, CDR1 is SNHLY and CDR2 FYNNEI. This CDR3 has 13 residues. The CDR3 DNA reads TGTGCCAGCAGGACCTCCGGGAGAAACACCATATATTTT. This codes for CASRTSGRNTIYF.

The chain has TRBV5-1 and TRBJ1-1, with 7 bases matching TRBD1. CDR1 SGHRS and CDR2 YFSETQ come from the germline V gene. The CDR3 has 13 residues. After removal of 3 bases from V and 4 bases from J, the junction contained 3 bases not matched to a gene. The CDR3 region has the DNA TGCGCCAGCAGCTCGACAGGGTCCACTGAAGCTTTCTTT. Its translation: CASSSTGSTEAFF.

The gene calls are TRBV6-1 and TRBJ1-5; 9 positions agree with TRBD1. The CDR3 extends over 14 amino acids. CDR1 is MNHNS, CDR2 SASEGT, per germline. In DNA form, the CDR3 reads TGTGCTTCCAGAGGGACAGGGATGGATCAGCCCCAGCATTTT. Translated: CASRGTGMDQPQHF.

The sample holds a few counts of this clone. This chain uses TRBV7-6 with TRBJ2-6, with D possibly TRBD2 on 5 matching bases. Germline V CDR1 and CDR2: SGHVS, FNYEAQ. The CDR3 is made up of 16 amino acids. V lost 4 bases, J lost 0 bases, and 10 bases lay in between. The CDR3 coding sequence is TGTGCCAGCAGCTCCCTTCGGGGCTCTGGGGCCAACGTCCTGACTTTC. Protein sequence: CASSSLRGSGANVLTF. Full variable domain (remainder filled in from reference TRBV7-6 and TRBJ2-6): GAGVSQSPRYKVTKRGQDVALRCDPISGHVSLYWYRQALGQGPEFLTYFNYEAQQDKSGLPNDRFSAERPEGSISTLTIQRTEQRDSAMYRCASSSLRGSGANVLTFGAGSRLTVL.

The CDR3 region is CASSEQGAVDSEAFF. CDR3 sequence (DNA): TGTGCCAGCAGTGAACAAGGGGCGGTGGATTCTGAAGCTTTCTTT. The chain joins TRBV6-1 to TRBJ1-1; weak D call: TRBD1 (5 bases). The V gene's germline CDR1 is MNHNS and CDR2 SASEGT. The V and J ends lost 2 bases and 6 bases respectively, with 16 bases between them. This CDR3 contains 15 residues.

V is TRBV13 and J is TRBJ2-1, with 9 bases fitting TRBD2. Trimming took 5 bases from V and 10 from J; bases not matched to a gene: 12. CDR1 is PRHDT and CDR2 is FYEKMQ in the germline V gene (reference sequence). The length of the CDR3 is 15 residues. The CDR3 coding sequence is TGTGCCAGCAGCCCCCAGATAGCGGGGGTTATAGAGCAGTTCTTC. It translates to CASSPQIAGVIEQFF.

This chain joins TRBV7-2 and TRBJ1-1, with D perhaps matching TRBD1 (5 bases). CDR1 is SGHTA and CDR2 is FQGNSA in the germline V gene. The V end was cut by 0 bases, the J end by 6 bases, with 8 bases between. The CDR3 consists of 13 residues. CDR3 sequence: CASSLAGGAEAFF. The DNA for the CDR3 is TGTGCCAGCAGCTTAGCGGGGGGTGCTGAAGCTTTCTTT.

The J gene is TRBJ1-1, the V gene TRBV7-9, with D uncertain. The length of the CDR3 is 13 residues. Germline-derived CDR1 and CDR2 are SEHNR and FQNEAQ (reference sequence). With 2 bases removed from V and 1 base from J, the gap between germline ends came to 5 bases. The CDR3: CASSLRGNTEAFF. In DNA, the CDR3 is TGTGCCAGCAGCTTAAGAGGGAACACTGAAGCTTTCTTT.

The chain recombines TRBV5-1 with TRBJ1-1; TRBD1 might be the D (5 bases). Germline loops: CDR1 SGHRS, CDR2 YFSETQ. Trimming shortened V by 1 base and J by 8 bases, and 12 bases separated the two germline ends. This CDR3 contains 13 residues. The CDR3 protein is CASSLMQGSEAFF. CDR3 DNA: TGCGCCAGCAGCTTGATGCAGGGTTCGGAAGCTTTCTTT.

The rearrangement joins TRBV2 to TRBJ2-7, with TRBD1 as a possible D gene (6 bases). The CDR3 extends over 15 amino acids. Trimming removed 6 bases from V and 4 bases from J, with 19 bases in between. In germline, CDR1 is SNHLY, CDR2 FYNNEI. The CDR3 is CASSERRGPYYEQYF. The CDR3 bases are TGTGCCAGCAGCGAGCGCAGGGGTCCCTATTACGAGCAGTACTTC.

The gene calls are TRBV7-3 and TRBJ2-2; a possible D gene is TRBD1 (5 bases). Germline V gives CDR1 SGHTA, CDR2 FQGTGA. V lost 6 bases and J lost 6, with 14 bases in between. The CDR3 covers 14 residues. This chain's CDR3 is CASSPDMAAGELFF. The CDR3 DNA is TGTGCCAGCAGTCCGGACATGGCGGCCGGGGAGCTGTTTTTT.

The V and J genes are TRBV14 and TRBJ2-1, with D possibly matching TRBD1 (5 bases). Germline assignment: CDR1 SGHDN and CDR2 FVKESK. CDR3 length equals 17 residues. V gave up 0 bases and J gave up 4 bases, with 16 bases separating them. The CDR3 loop is CASSQDVGRKAYNEQFF. The CDR3 coding sequence is TGTGCCAGCAGCCAAGACGTGGGGCGCAAGGCGTACAATGAGCAGTTCTTC.

This clone was observed a few times. This chain links TRBV5-1 with TRBJ1-2; D is uncertain. From germline, CDR1 is SGHRS and CDR2 YFSETQ. Trimming left V 0 bases short and J 2 bases short, with 8 bases between. The CDR3 is made up of 14 amino acids. The CDR3 reads CASSLAEENYGYTF. The CDR3 coding sequence is TGCGCCAGCAGCTTGGCGGAGGAGAACTATGGCTACACCTTC.

The chain combines TRBV19 with TRBJ2-5; 10 bases agree with TRBD2. V lost 3 bases and J lost 5; bases outside the gene matches: 6. CDR3 length equals 15 residues. Germline CDR1 reads LNHDA; CDR2 reads SQIVND (reference sequence). CDR3 nucleotide sequence: TGTGCCAGTAGTATGCAGCGGGGGGGCCGTGAGACCCAGTACTTC. This encodes CASSMQRGGRETQYF. The entire variable domain, with the rest obtained from reference TRBV19 and TRBJ2-5, is as follows: DGGITQSPKYLFRKEGQNVTLSCEQNLNHDAMYWYRQDPGQGLRLIYYSQIVNDFQKGDIAEGYSVSREKKESFPLTVTSAQKNPTAFYLCASSMQRGGRETQYFGPGTRLLVL.

With regard to this clone: The missing conserved phenylalanine or tryptophan at the end of this CDR3 makes a read error likely. V is TRBV29-1 and J is TRBJ1-2; 8 bases are shared with TRBD1. Per the germline V gene, CDR1 is SQVTM and CDR2 is ANQGSEA. Trimming at V came to 3 bases and at J to 8 bases, leaving 8 bases not matched to a gene. This CDR3 is built from 13 residues. Here the CDR3 reads CSVDETGAGGYTL. CDR3 DNA: TGCAGCGTTGACGAGACAGGGGCGGGCGGCTACACCCTC.

The gene calls are TRBV4-1 and TRBJ2-7, with TRBD1 identical over 8 bases. The CDR3 is 17 amino acids. Unmatched junction bases numbered 10, after V lost 2 bases and J lost 1 base. The germline CDR1 and CDR2 sequences are MGHRA and YSYEKL. The CDR3 DNA is TGCGCCAGCAGCCAAAGGGGAACAGGGGGTACTTCCTACGAGCAGTACTTC. It yields the protein CASSQRGTGGTSYEQYF.